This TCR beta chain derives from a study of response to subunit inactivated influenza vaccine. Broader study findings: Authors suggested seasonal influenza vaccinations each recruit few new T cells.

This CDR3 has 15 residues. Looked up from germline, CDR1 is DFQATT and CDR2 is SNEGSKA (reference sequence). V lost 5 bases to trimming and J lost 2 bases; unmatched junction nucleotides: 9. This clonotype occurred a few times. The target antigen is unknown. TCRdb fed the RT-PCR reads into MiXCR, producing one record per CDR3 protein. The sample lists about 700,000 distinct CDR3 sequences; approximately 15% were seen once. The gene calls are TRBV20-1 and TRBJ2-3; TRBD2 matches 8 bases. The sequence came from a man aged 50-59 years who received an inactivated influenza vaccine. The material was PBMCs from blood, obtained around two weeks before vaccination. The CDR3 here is CSARTSGYLTDTQYF. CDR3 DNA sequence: TGCAGTGCTCGAACTAGCGGCTACCTCACAGATACGCAGTATTTT.